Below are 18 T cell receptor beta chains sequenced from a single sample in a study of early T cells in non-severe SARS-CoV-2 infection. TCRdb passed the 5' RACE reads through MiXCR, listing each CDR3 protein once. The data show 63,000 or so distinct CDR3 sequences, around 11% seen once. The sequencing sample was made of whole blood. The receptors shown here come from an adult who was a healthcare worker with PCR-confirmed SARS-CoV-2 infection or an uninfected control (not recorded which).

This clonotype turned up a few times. The CDR3 DNA follows: TGTGCCAGCAATCGACAGCTCAATGAGCAGTTCTTC. It translates to CASNRQLNEQFF. The chain carries TRBV28 and TRBJ2-1; tentative D call: TRBD1 (5 bases). This CDR3 is built from 12 residues. From germline, CDR1 is MDHEN and CDR2 SYDVKM. Trimming removed 7 bases at V and 6 bases at J, with 10 bases between. The full variable domain, its missing parts supplied by reference TRBV28 and TRBJ2-1, is DVKVTQSSRYLVKRTGEKVFLECVQDMDHENMFWYRQDPGLGLRLIYFSYDVKMKEKGDIPEGYSVSREKKERFSLILESASTNQTSMYLCASNRQLNEQFFGPGTRLTVL.

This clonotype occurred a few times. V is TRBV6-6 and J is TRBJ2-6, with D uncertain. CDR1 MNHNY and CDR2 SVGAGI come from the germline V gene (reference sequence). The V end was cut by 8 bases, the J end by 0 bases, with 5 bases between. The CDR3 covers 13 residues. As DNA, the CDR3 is TGTGCCAGCGCCAGCTCTGGGGCCAACGTCCTGACTTTC. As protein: CASASSGANVLTF.

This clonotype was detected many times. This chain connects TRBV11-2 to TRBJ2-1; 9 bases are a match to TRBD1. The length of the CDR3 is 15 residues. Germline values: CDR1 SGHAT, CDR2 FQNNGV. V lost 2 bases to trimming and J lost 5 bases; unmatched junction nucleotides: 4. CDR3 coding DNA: TGTGCCAGCAGCTTAACCGGGACAGGGAACAATGAGCAGTTCTTC. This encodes CASSLTGTGNNEQFF.

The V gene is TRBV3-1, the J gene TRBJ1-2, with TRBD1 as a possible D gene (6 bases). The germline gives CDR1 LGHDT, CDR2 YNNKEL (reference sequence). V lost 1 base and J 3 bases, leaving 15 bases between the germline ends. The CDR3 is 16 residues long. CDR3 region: CASSQVGNAGDYGYTF. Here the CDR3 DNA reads TGTGCCAGCAGCCAAGTAGGGAATGCAGGGGACTATGGCTACACCTTC.

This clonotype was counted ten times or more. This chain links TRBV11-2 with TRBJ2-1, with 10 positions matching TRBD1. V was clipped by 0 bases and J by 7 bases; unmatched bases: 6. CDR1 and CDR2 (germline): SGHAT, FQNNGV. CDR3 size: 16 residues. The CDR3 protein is CASSLDSGTGVNEQFF. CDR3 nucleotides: TGTGCCAGCAGCTTAGACTCCGGGACAGGGGTTAATGAGCAGTTCTTC.

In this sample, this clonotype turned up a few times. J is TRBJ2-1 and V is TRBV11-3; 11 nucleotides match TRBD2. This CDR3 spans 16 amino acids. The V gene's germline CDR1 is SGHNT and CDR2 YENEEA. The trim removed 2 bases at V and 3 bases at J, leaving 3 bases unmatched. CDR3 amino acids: CASSLRTSGYYNEQFF. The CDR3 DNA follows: TGTGCCAGCAGCTTACGGACTAGCGGGTACTACAATGAGCAGTTCTTC.

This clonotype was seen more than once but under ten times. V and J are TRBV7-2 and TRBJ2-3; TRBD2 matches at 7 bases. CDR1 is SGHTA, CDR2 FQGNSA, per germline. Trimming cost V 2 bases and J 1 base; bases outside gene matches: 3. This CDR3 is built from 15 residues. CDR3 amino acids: CASSLQRGGTDTQYF. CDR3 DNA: TGTGCCAGCAGCTTACAACGGGGGGGCACAGATACGCAGTATTTT. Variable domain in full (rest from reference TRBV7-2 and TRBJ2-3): GAGVSQSPSNKVTEKGKDVELRCDPISGHTALYWYRQSLGQGLEFLIYFQGNSAPDKSGLPSDRFSAERTGGSVSTLTIQRTQQEDSAVYLCASSLQRGGTDTQYFGPGTRLTVL.

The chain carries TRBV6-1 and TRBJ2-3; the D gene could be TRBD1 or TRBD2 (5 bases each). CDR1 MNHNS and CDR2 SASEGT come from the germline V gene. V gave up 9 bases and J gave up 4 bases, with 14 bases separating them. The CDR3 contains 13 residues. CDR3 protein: CASRDPGPDTQYF. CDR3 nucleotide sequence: TGTGCCAGTAGGGACCCTGGACCAGATACGCAGTATTTT.

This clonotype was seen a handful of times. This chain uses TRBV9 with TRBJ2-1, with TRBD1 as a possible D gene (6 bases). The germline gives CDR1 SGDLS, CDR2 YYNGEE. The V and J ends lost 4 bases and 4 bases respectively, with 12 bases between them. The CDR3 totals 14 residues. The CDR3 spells CASSYTQGYNEQFF. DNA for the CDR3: TGTGCCAGCAGCTATACGCAGGGGTACAATGAGCAGTTCTTC.

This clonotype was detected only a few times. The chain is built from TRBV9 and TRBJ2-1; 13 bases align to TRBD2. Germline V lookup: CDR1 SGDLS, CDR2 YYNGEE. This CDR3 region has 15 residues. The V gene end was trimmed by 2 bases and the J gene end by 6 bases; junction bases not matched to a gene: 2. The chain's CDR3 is CASSVGTSGVNEQFF. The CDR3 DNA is TGTGCCAGCAGCGTGGGGACTAGCGGGGTCAATGAGCAGTTCTTC.

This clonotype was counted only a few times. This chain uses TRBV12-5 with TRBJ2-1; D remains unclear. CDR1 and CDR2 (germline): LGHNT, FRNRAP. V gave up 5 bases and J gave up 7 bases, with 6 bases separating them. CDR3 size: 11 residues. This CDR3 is CASGQYNEQFF. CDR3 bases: TGTGCTAGTGGTCAATATAATGAGCAGTTCTTC.

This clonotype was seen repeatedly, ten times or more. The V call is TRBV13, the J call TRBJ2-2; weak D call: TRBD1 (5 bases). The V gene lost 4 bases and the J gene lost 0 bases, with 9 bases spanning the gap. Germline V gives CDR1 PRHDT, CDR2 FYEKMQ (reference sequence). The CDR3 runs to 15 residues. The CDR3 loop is CASSSSGTNTGELFF. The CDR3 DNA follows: TGTGCCAGCAGCTCGTCAGGGACGAACACCGGGGAGCTGTTTTTT. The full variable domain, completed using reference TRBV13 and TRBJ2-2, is AAGVIQSPRHLIKEKRETATLKCYPIPRHDTVYWYQQGPGQDPQFLISFYEKMQSDKGSIPDRFSAQQFSDYHSELNMSSLELGDSALYFCASSSSGTNTGELFFGEGSRLTVL.

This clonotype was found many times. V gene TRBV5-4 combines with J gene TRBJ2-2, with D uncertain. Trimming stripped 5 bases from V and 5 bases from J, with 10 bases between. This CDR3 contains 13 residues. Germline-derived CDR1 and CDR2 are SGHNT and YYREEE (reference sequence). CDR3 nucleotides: TGTGCCAGCAGTCGTGAAGGTACCGGGGAGCTGTTTTTT. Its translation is CASSREGTGELFF.

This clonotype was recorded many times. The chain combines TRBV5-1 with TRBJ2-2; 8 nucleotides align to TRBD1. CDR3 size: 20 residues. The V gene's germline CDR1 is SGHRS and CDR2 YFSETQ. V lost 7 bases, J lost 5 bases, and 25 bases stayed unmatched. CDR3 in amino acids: CASAFRSTVPGQEKTGELFF. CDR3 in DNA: TGCGCCAGCGCCTTTAGATCCACCGTCCCGGGACAGGAAAAGACCGGGGAGCTGTTTTTT.

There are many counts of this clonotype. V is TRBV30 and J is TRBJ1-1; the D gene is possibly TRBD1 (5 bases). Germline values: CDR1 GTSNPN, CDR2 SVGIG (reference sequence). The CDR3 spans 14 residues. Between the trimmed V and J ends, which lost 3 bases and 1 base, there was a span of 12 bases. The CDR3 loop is CAWSKGRWNTEAFF. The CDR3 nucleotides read TGTGCCTGGAGCAAGGGGAGGTGGAACACTGAAGCTTTCTTT.

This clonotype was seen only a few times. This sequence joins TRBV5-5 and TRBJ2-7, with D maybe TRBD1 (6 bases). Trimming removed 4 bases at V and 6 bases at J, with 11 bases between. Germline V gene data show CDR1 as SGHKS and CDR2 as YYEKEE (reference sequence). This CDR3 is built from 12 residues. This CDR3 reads CASSQDRFEQYF. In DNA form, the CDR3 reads TGTGCCAGCAGCCAAGACAGGTTCGAGCAGTACTTC.

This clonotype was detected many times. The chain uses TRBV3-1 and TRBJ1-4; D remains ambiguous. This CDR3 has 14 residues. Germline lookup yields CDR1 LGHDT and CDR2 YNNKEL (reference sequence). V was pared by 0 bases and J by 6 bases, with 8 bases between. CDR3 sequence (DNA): TGTGCCAGCAGCCAAGATCTTGGCGATGAAAAACTGTTTTTT. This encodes CASSQDLGDEKLFF.

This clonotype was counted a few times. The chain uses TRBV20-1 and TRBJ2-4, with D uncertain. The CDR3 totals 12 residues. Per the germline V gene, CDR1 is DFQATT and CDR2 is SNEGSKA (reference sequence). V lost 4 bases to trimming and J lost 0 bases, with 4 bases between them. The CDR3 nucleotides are TGCAGTGCTATAGGAGCCAAAAACATTCAGTACTTC. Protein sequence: CSAIGAKNIQYF.